Following are 30 T cell receptor beta chains from one sample sequenced in a study of CD8+CD57+ T cells in acquired aplastic anemia. An expansion of CD8+CD57+ cells by flow cytometry had been shown in patients chosen for sequencing. CDR3 and TCR beta VDJ profiling relied on a genomic DNA template. TCRdb called the reads again in MiXCR, with one record for every CDR3 protein. This table holds about 180,000 distinct CDR3 sequences, less than 60% found once. Sample: sorted CD4+, CD8+, or CD8+CD57+ T cells (not recorded which) from PBMCs. Source of these receptors: a human donor with aplastic anemia.

The chain is built from TRBV19 and TRBJ1-5; D call uncertain. This CDR3 spans 14 amino acids. Germline-derived CDR1 and CDR2 are LNHDA and SQIVND (reference sequence). The V end lost 3 bases, the J end lost 0 bases, and 6 bases lay between the germline ends. For the CDR3, the DNA is TGTGCCAGTAGTATCCAGAATAGCAATCAGCCCCAGCATTTT. Translating it yields CASSIQNSNQPQHF.

V is TRBV29-1 and J is TRBJ2-3, with D hard to call. Germline V gene sequence: CDR1 SQVTM, CDR2 ANQGSEA. The length of the CDR3 is 10 residues. Trimming cost V 4 bases and J 2 bases, with 1 base left between them. The CDR3 reads CSVATDTQYF. CDR3 nucleotide sequence: TGCAGCGTTGCCACAGATACGCAGTATTTT.

In this sample, this clonotype turned up a few times. The CDR3 is CASSWFGDGANVLTF. The CDR3 DNA is TGCGCCAGCAGCTGGTTCGGGGATGGGGCCAACGTCCTGACTTTC. The J gene is TRBJ2-6, the V gene TRBV5-1, with D perhaps TRBD2 (5 bases). Deletions cut 3 bases from V and 3 bases from J, with 10 bases between. The CDR3 has 15 amino acids. Germline values: CDR1 SGHRS, CDR2 YFSETQ.

Remarks on this clonotype: A much more abundant neighbour one base away suggests this may be a read error. The chain has TRBV11-2 and TRBJ2-2; D assignment may be TRBD1 or TRBD2 (6 bases each). From germline, CDR1 is SGHAT and CDR2 FQNNGV. Trimming shortened V by 7 bases and J by 4 bases, and 19 bases separated the two germline ends. The CDR3 runs 16 residues. CDR3 nucleotides: TGTGCCAGCACAAAGAGGGGGGCCACGGGCACCGGGGAGCTGTTTTTT. Its translation is CASTKRGATGTGELFF.

In this sample, this clonotype turned up many times. This rearrangement joins TRBV19 to TRBJ2-1; 12 nucleotides match TRBD2. Unmatched junction bases numbered 7, after V lost 6 bases and J lost 4 bases. CDR1 LNHDA and CDR2 SQIVND come from the germline V gene (reference sequence). The CDR3 covers 16 residues. CDR3 coding DNA: TGTGCCAGTAGGAATCTAGCGGGGGGGCAATACAATGAGCAGTTCTTC. Amino acids: CASRNLAGGQYNEQFF.

The table lists this clonotype with many counts. The chain is built from TRBV7-9 and TRBJ1-2; no clear D. The CDR3 loop spans 14 amino acids. In germline, CDR1 is SEHNR, CDR2 FQNEAQ (reference sequence). Trimming cost V 1 base and J 4 bases, with 10 bases left between them. The CDR3 protein is CASSLGPGSYGYTF. CDR3 coding DNA: TGTGCCAGCAGCTTAGGCCCGGGGTCCTATGGCTACACCTTC.

The chain links TRBV29-1 to TRBJ2-7; D possibly corresponds to TRBD1 (7 bases). CDR3 size: 11 residues. The germline CDR1 and CDR2 sequences are SQVTM and ANQGSEA. Trimming removed 6 bases at V and 5 bases at J, with 11 bases between. CDR3 bases: TGCAGCGTCGCAGGGGGGAACGAGCAGTACTTC. Amino acid sequence: CSVAGGNEQYF.

J is TRBJ2-3 and V is TRBV6-2 or TRBV6-3; 12 positions match TRBD2. Germline V gene sequence: CDR1 MNHEY, CDR2 SVGEGT. This CDR3 comprises 16 residues. V trimming: 4 bases; J trimming: 3 bases; junction bases outside the gene matches: 5. CDR3 coding DNA: TGTGCCAGCAGTTCCCCAGGACTAGCGGGGACAGATACGCAGTATTTT. Encoded protein: CASSSPGLAGTDTQYF.

This clonotype was detected only once. As DNA, the CDR3 is TGTGCCAGCAGTGTCAGACAGGGGGCAGGCACCGGGGAGCTGTTTTTT. Protein product: CASSVRQGAGTGELFF. J is TRBJ2-2 and V is TRBV25-1, with TRBD1 identical over 10 bases. Losses at the gene ends were 4 bases for V and 4 bases for J; bases not matched to a gene: 6. The CDR3 is 16 amino acids. Germline lookup yields CDR1 MGHDK and CDR2 SYGVNS.

For this clonotype: Since the CDR3 does not end with the conserved phenylalanine or tryptophan, this likely comes from a read error. It is unclear where the CDR3 begins or ends on the DNA, so no DNA is shown, and the CDR3 is as TCRdb lists it. The rearrangement links TRBV4-2 to TRBJ2-1; the table's D call, TRBD1, has no DNA check behind it. CDR1 LGHNA and CDR2 YNFKEQ come from the germline V gene. The CDR3 is 13 amino acids in total, end residues counted. CDR3 protein: CASSSTDRAIAFS.

V usage is TRBV7-2 and J usage is TRBJ2-7; 7 nucleotides align to TRBD2. This CDR3 contains 14 residues. J was trimmed by 0 bases and V by 6 bases; bases with no gene match: 5. The germline CDR1 and CDR2 sequences are SGHTA and FQGNSA. CDR3 DNA: TGTGCCAGCAGGCCGGGCGGGGGCTCCTACGAGCAGTACTTC. It encodes CASRPGGGSYEQYF.

The V call is TRBV10-1, the J call TRBJ2-1, with TRBD1 matching 8 bases. After removal of 6 bases from V and 6 bases from J, the junction contained 7 bases not matched to a gene. Germline values: CDR1 WNHNN, CDR2 SYGVQD (reference sequence). This CDR3 contains 14 residues. The CDR3: CASSNRGASNEQFF. CDR3 DNA sequence: TGCGCCAGCAGCAACAGGGGGGCGAGCAATGAGCAGTTCTTC.

This clonotype was counted at least ten times. The V gene is TRBV9, the J gene TRBJ2-7; 10 nucleotides align to TRBD1. Germline CDR1 is SGDLS and CDR2 is YYNGEE. J lost 5 bases, V lost 4 bases, and 12 bases had no gene match. This CDR3 is built from 16 residues. The DNA of the CDR3 is TGTGCCAGCAGCCCCGACAGGGGGCAGGGGTTCGACGAGCAGTACTTC. Its protein product is CASSPDRGQGFDEQYF.

J is TRBJ1-5 and V is TRBV29-1; TRBD1 aligns across 8 bases. The CDR3 totals 13 residues. Germline CDR1 and CDR2: SQVTM and ANQGSEA. Unmatched junction bases numbered 6, after V lost 7 bases and J lost 4 bases. The DNA of the CDR3 is TGCAGCGCCGGACAGGGATGGAATCAGCCCCAGCATTTT. Translated, it gives CSAGQGWNQPQHF.

This chain connects TRBV20-1 to TRBJ1-2; weak D call: TRBD1 (6 bases). Per germline, CDR1 DFQATT and CDR2 SNEGSKA (reference sequence). The CDR3 spans 13 residues. The V end lost 3 bases, the J end lost 5 bases, and 13 bases lay between the germline ends. The CDR3 reads CSARVTQGYGYTF. The DNA for the CDR3 is TGCAGTGCTAGGGTGACACAGGGTTATGGCTACACCTTC.

This clonotype was detected many times. The chain recombines TRBV19 with TRBJ1-4; a weak D match, TRBD1 (5 bases). The ends were cut back, 4 bases at V and 2 bases at J, with 11 bases in the middle. The CDR3 is 15 amino acids. The V gene's germline CDR1 is LNHDA and CDR2 SQIVND (reference sequence). The chain's CDR3 is CASSTGRRTNEKLFF. CDR3 nucleotide sequence: TGTGCCAGTAGTACAGGGAGGCGGACTAATGAAAAACTGTTTTTT.

The chain recombines TRBV5-1 with TRBJ2-1; the match to TRBD2 covers 12 bases. The V segment lost 4 bases and the J segment 4 bases; nucleotides outside the gene matches: 9. Per germline, CDR1 SGHRS and CDR2 YFSETQ. The CDR3 has 17 amino acids. The CDR3 DNA follows: TGCGCCAGCAGCCTCCGGACTAGCGGGGTGGGGTACAATGAGCAGTTCTTC. Protein: CASSLRTSGVGYNEQFF.

V usage is TRBV24-1 and J usage is TRBJ2-1, with D unresolved. The germline V gene has CDR1 KGHDR and CDR2 SFDVKD. V lost 3 bases and J lost 10, with 12 bases in between. CDR3 length: 13 amino acids. The CDR3 DNA reads TGTGCCACCAGTGATGATCCCTTGGGAGAGCAGTTCTTC. It translates to CATSDDPLGEQFF.

The V call is TRBV4-3, the J call TRBJ2-7; D might be TRBD2 (5 bases). Germline loops: CDR1 LGHNA, CDR2 YSLEER. The CDR3 runs 14 residues. Deletions cut 0 bases from V and 9 bases from J, with 15 bases between. CDR3 nucleotides: TGCGCCAGCAGCCAAGATCGATTAGGGAGTGGGCAGTACTTC. Amino acid sequence: CASSQDRLGSGQYF.

The chain carries TRBV25-1 and TRBJ1-3; 12 bases fit TRBD1. V gave up 6 bases and J gave up 4 bases; unmatched junction bases: 7. The CDR3 runs 16 residues. From germline, CDR1 is MGHDK and CDR2 SYGVNS. CDR3 amino acids: CASRVPGQGAGNTIYF. As DNA, the CDR3 is TGTGCCAGCAGGGTCCCGGGACAGGGGGCCGGAAACACCATATATTTT.

This clonotype was found many times. This chain uses TRBV25-1 with TRBJ2-1, with 11 bases identical to TRBD2. V shed 3 bases and J 7 bases; nucleotides not matched to a gene: 11. Germline V CDR1 and CDR2: MGHDK, SYGVNS. The CDR3 runs 17 residues. As DNA, the CDR3 is TGTGCCAGCAGTGATACATTACTAGCGGGAGTAAGGAATGAGCAGTTCTTC. Encoded protein: CASSDTLLAGVRNEQFF.

The chain recombines TRBV7-8 with TRBJ2-7; no firm D call. Germline CDR1 is SGHVS and CDR2 is FQNEAQ. V was cut by 7 bases and J by 0 bases, with 10 bases left in between. CDR3 length equals 13 residues. The CDR3: CASTLSPSYEQYF. The CDR3 nucleotides are TGTGCCAGCACTCTTTCCCCCTCCTACGAGCAGTACTTC.

J is TRBJ2-1 and V is TRBV19; tentatively, D is TRBD2 (6 bases). The CDR3 is 15 amino acids. V dropped 4 bases and J dropped 0 bases, with 10 bases sitting between them. In germline, CDR1 is LNHDA, CDR2 SQIVND (reference sequence). The CDR3 DNA follows: TGTGCCAGTAGTAGTGGCGGGAACTCCTACAATGAGCAGTTCTTC. Translated, it gives CASSSGGNSYNEQFF. The complete variable domain, with remaining parts taken from reference TRBV19 and TRBJ2-1, reads DGGITQSPKYLFRKEGQNVTLSCEQNLNHDAMYWYRQDPGQGLRLIYYSQIVNDFQKGDIAEGYSVSREKKESFPLTVTSAQKNPTAFYLCASSSGGNSYNEQFFGPGTRLTVL.

Points on this clonotype: One end of the junction does not line up with germline, which may come from a read error. The V and J genes are TRBV25-1 and TRBJ2-3, with 12 bases matching TRBD2. Germline V gene data show CDR1 as MGHDK and CDR2 as SYGVNS. The CDR3 totals 17 residues. The CDR3 DNA is TGCGCCAGCAGCTTGGCGGCTAGCGGGGGGGCGATGGATACGCAGTATTTT. Encoded protein: CASSLAASGGAMDTQYF.

This sequence joins TRBV7-8 and TRBJ1-1; D is ambiguous. The V and J ends lost 1 base and 11 bases respectively, with 8 bases between them. This CDR3 is 11 amino acids long. Per germline, CDR1 SGHVS and CDR2 FQNEAQ. The CDR3 here is CASSLESRAFF. CDR3 DNA sequence: TGTGCCAGCAGCTTAGAAAGCAGGGCTTTCTTT.

The table lists this clonotype with many counts. V gene TRBV20-1 combines with J gene TRBJ2-3; 8 bases line up with TRBD2. The CDR3 totals 15 residues. Germline V lookup: CDR1 DFQATT, CDR2 SNEGSKA (reference sequence). V trimming: 6 bases; J trimming: 5 bases; junction bases outside the gene matches: 13. CDR3 sequence: CSAPSGAGGRDTQYF. DNA of the CDR3: TGCAGTGCCCCGAGCGGGGCGGGGGGACGAGATACGCAGTATTTT.

This clonotype has ten or more counts. This chain uses TRBV6-1 with TRBJ2-3; D is uncertain. Germline CDR1 is MNHNS and CDR2 is SASEGT. V gave up 5 bases and J gave up 2 bases, with 8 bases separating them. The CDR3 has 13 amino acids. CDR3 protein: CASSISPTDTQYF. CDR3 bases: TGTGCCAGCAGTATCAGCCCCACAGATACGCAGTATTTT.

CDR3 loop: CASSHRGLNTEAFF. DNA of the CDR3: TGTGCCAGCAGCCACAGGGGGCTGAACACTGAAGCTTTCTTT. This chain connects TRBV7-9 to TRBJ1-1; TRBD1 matches 9 bases. CDR3 length equals 14 residues. The germline CDR1 and CDR2 sequences are SEHNR and FQNEAQ (reference sequence). J lost 0 bases, V lost 5 bases, and 1 base had no gene match. Full variable domain (outside the CDR3, taken from reference TRBV7-9 and TRBJ1-1): DTGVSQNPRHKITKRGQNVTFRCDPISEHNRLYWYRQTLGQGPEFLTYFQNEAQLEKSRLLSDRFSAERPKGSFSTLEIQRTEQGDSAMYLCASSHRGLNTEAFFGQGTRLTVV.

This clonotype was detected ten times or more. The chain has TRBV5-1 and TRBJ2-7; TRBD2 might be the D (7 bases). Germline CDR1 and CDR2: SGHRS and YFSETQ. Trimming left V 7 bases short and J 6 bases short, with 23 bases between. The CDR3 loop spans 15 amino acids. CDR3 coding DNA: TGCGCCAGCGGGCTCCAGGGGAGGGGACGGAGCGAGCAGTACTTC. Protein: CASGLQGRGRSEQYF. Looking up the rest from reference TRBV5-1 and TRBJ2-7 gives the full variable domain: KAGVTQTPRYLIKTRGQQVTLSCSPISGHRSVSWYQQTPGQGLQFLFEYFSETQRNKGNFPGRFSGRQFSNSRSEMNVSTLELGDSALYLCASGLQGRGRSEQYFGPGTRLTVT.

This clonotype was detected ten times or more. The rearrangement joins TRBV6-2 or TRBV6-3 to TRBJ2-7, with 15 bases identical to TRBD2. Germline lookup yields CDR1 MNHEY and CDR2 SVGEGT. Trimming cost V 6 bases and J 7 bases; bases outside gene matches: 7. CDR3 length equals 15 residues. CDR3 DNA: TGTGCCAGCAGGATAAGGACTAGCGGGAGGGGTGAGCAGTACTTC. Protein sequence: CASRIRTSGRGEQYF.